Sequencing of this T cell receptor beta chain was carried out in a study of blood T cell repertoires in COVID-19. Looking at the study overall: Spain, Italy and the United States supplied samples that represented acute and convalescent COVID-19. The cDNA or gDNA used as material had been derived from T cells, B-cell-depleted T cells, or PBMCs.

In the source study's methods: It was from reference gene primer amplification that nucleated cell counts were estimated. Libraries were prepared by immunoSEQ multiplex PCR; TCRdb keeps only in-frame clonotypes and omits some of them. V and J calls and clone size come straight from that table; D and trimming were deduced from the DNA. Of roughly 190,000 clones in the sample, around four fifths were seen once. The CDR3 runs 17 residues. The germline CDR1 and CDR2 sequences are SEHNR and FQNEAQ (reference sequence). Trimming removed 3 bases at V and 4 bases at J, with 19 bases between. This receptor was taken from a young man with active or convalescent COVID-19. The specimen sequenced was peripheral blood. The chain is built from TRBV7-9 and TRBJ1-5, with D perhaps matching TRBD1 (6 bases). CDR3 nucleotides: TGTGCCAGCAGCTTGTACAGGGCCACGAGTACGAATCAGCCCCAGCATTTT. Amino acids: CASSLYRATSTNQPQHF.